Described below is a single TCR beta chain sequence and its context. The antigen is unknown. These data are taken from a study of cytomegalovirus exposure and HLA in healthy donors. Study overall: The approximately 130 validation repertoires matched the roughly 630 first-cohort repertoires in platform, a later analysis reported.

Study-wide points: Investigators reported approximately 170 TCR beta chains as tied to cytomegalovirus. Some public TCRs appeared in many individuals, while most sequences were rare. The CMV antigen specificity of a few CMV-associated chains was confirmed through in vitro analysis.

This table comes from immunoSEQ multiplex PCR, and its TCRdb copy is limited to in-frame clones, with some not included. This repertoire shows about 63,000 clones, around 89% found once; its top ten account for 0.95% to 1.5%. Germline V gene sequence: CDR1 GTSNPN, CDR2 SVGIG (reference sequence). The CDR3 consists of 12 residues. Trimming shortened V by 8 bases and J by 4 bases, and 14 bases separated the two germline ends. The chain is built from TRBV30 and TRBJ1-2; D is uncertain. The clonotype originates from a woman under 30 in good health and CMV-seronegative. What was sequenced was PBMCs. The CDR3 DNA follows: TGTGCCCAACCCGGAGGACTCTATGGCTACACCTTC. Translating it yields CAQPGGLYGYTF.